This T cell receptor beta chain originates from a study of early T cells in non-severe SARS-CoV-2 infection. Study-level information: Sequencing used unsorted whole-blood bulk RNA, so chains lack pairing. Points from the study as a whole: The study's VDJdb matching favored anti-spike CD8 responses and missed private and CD4 specificities.

The CDR3 is 12 amino acids. Germline values: CDR1 MDHEN, CDR2 SYDVKM. V was shortened by 9 bases and J by 4 bases, with 10 bases between the two germline ends. Individual cDNA molecules received unique molecular identifiers during library preparation. MiXCR, applied by TCRdb to the 5' RACE reads, yields one record per CDR3 protein. The sample has under 70,000 distinct CDR3 sequences, about 7.7% seen once; the top ten hold over 9.5%. This clonotype was observed at least ten times. Antigen: not known. The V and J genes are TRBV28 and TRBJ1-5; the D is unclear. Here the sequenced sample was whole blood, taken at baseline. The receptor was derived from an adult who was a healthcare worker with PCR-confirmed SARS-CoV-2 infection or an uninfected control (not recorded which). The CDR3, as DNA: TGTGCCAGTGGAGTGGGGAATCAGCCCCAGCATTTT. Translated, it gives CASGVGNQPQHF.